These T cell receptor beta chains were read from a single sample in a study of OX40 agonist ivuxolimab in advanced cancers. Profiling relied on immunoSEQ multiplex PCR, and the TCRdb table lists in-frame clones only, not all of them. The sample shows tens of thousands of clones, 89% of them seen only once. The sequencing here drew on CD4+ or CD8+ T cells sorted from blood, taken in a trial of the OX40 agonist ivuxolimab. The receptors come from an adult with an advanced solid tumor such as melanoma, head and neck, liver or kidney cancer. CDR3s include the opening cysteine and the closing phenylalanine or tryptophan. Fields, in order: clone size, V gene, J gene, D gene, CDR3 protein, CDR3 DNA. A D gene is named only where the DNA matches it firmly. Rows give clone size only sometimes, using once, few, many, or a class for an expanded clone.

clone size: .
V gene: TRBV4-3
J gene: TRBJ1-1
D gene: .
CDR3 protein: CASSQGDTEAFF
CDR3 DNA: TGCGCCAGCAGCCAAGGGGACACTGAAGCTTTCTTT

clone size: few
V gene: TRBV30
J gene: TRBJ1-1
D gene: .
CDR3 protein: CAWMDFPASTEAFF
CDR3 DNA: TGTGCCTGGATGGACTTTCCCGCGAGCACTGAAGCTTTCTTT

clone size: .
V gene: TRBV6-5
J gene: TRBJ1-1
D gene: .
CDR3 protein: CASSRGNTEAFF
CDR3 DNA: TGTGCCAGCAGTCGAGGTAACACTGAAGCTTTCTTT

clone size: .
V gene: TRBV7-8
J gene: TRBJ2-7
D gene: .
CDR3 protein: CASSFGRYYSYEQYF
CDR3 DNA: TGTGCCAGCAGCTTCGGCCGATATTACTCCTACGAGCAGTACTTC

clone size: .
V gene: TRBV19
J gene: TRBJ2-6
D gene: .
CDR3 protein: CASSWQVGANVLTF
CDR3 DNA: TGTGCCAGTAGTTGGCAGGTAGGGGCCAACGTCCTGACTTTC

clone size: .
V gene: TRBV14
J gene: TRBJ1-3
D gene: TRBD1
CDR3 protein: CASSQDRGSGNTIYF
CDR3 DNA: TGTGCCAGCAGCCAAGACAGGGGGTCAGGAAACACCATATATTTT

clone size: .
V gene: TRBV5-6
J gene: TRBJ2-5
D gene: .
CDR3 protein: CASSLGQQETQYF
CDR3 DNA: TGTGCCAGCAGCTTAGGGCAGCAAGAGACCCAGTACTTC

clone size: .
V gene: TRBV25-1
J gene: TRBJ2-1
D gene: TRBD2
CDR3 protein: CASSPTSGTYLGYNEQFF
CDR3 DNA: TGTGCCAGCAGTCCAACTAGCGGGACTTATCTTGGGTACAATGAGCAGTTCTTC

clone size: .
V gene: TRBV19
J gene: TRBJ1-4
D gene: .
CDR3 protein: CASMAGFMMTTNEKLFF
CDR3 DNA: TGTGCCAGTATGGCGGGGTTTATGATGACAACTAATGAAAAACTGTTTTTT

clone size: .
V gene: TRBV20-1
J gene: TRBJ2-7
D gene: .
CDR3 protein: CSASVGSEQYF
CDR3 DNA: TGCAGTGCTAGTGTGGGGTCCGAGCAGTACTTC

clone size: .
V gene: TRBV10-1
J gene: TRBJ2-7
D gene: TRBD1
CDR3 protein: CASGPGQGAYEQYF
CDR3 DNA: TGCGCCAGCGGCCCGGGACAGGGGGCATATGAGCAGTACTTC

clone size: .
V gene: TRBV7-9
J gene: TRBJ2-7
D gene: .
CDR3 protein: CASSRISTGNEQYF
CDR3 DNA: TGTGCCAGCAGCCGAATTAGTACGGGGAACGAGCAGTACTTC

clone size: .
V gene: TRBV5-1
J gene: TRBJ2-7
D gene: .
CDR3 protein: CASSLWGQDRPYEQYF
CDR3 DNA: TGCGCCAGCAGCTTGTGGGGGCAAGACAGGCCCTACGAGCAGTACTTC

clone size: .
V gene: TRBV6-5
J gene: TRBJ1-1
D gene: .
CDR3 protein: CASSYSQVTEAFF
CDR3 DNA: TGTGCCAGCAGTTACTCCCAGGTCACTGAAGCTTTCTTT

clone size: .
V gene: TRBV9
J gene: TRBJ2-1
D gene: .
CDR3 protein: CASSAGVGQFF
CDR3 DNA: TGTGCCAGCAGCGCGGGGGTCGGGCAGTTCTTC

clone size: once
V gene: TRBV4-1
J gene: TRBJ2-7
D gene: .
CDR3 protein: CASSPEGTPIYEQYF
CDR3 DNA: TGCGCCAGCAGCCCCGAGGGGACTCCGATCTACGAGCAGTACTTC

clone size: .
V gene: TRBV6-1
J gene: TRBJ2-2
D gene: TRBD1
CDR3 protein: CAILDRGRAGELFF
CDR3 DNA: TGTGCCATCCTGGACAGGGGGCGCGCCGGGGAGCTGTTTTTT

clone size: once
V gene: TRBV6-1
J gene: TRBJ2-7
D gene: TRBD2
CDR3 protein: CASSELAGRIYEQYF
CDR3 DNA: TGTGCCAGCAGTGAACTAGCGGGCCGAATCTACGAGCAGTACTTC

clone size: once
V gene: TRBV18
J gene: TRBJ1-6
D gene: .
CDR3 protein: CASSPQEVQGYNSPLHF
CDR3 DNA: TGTGCCAGCTCACCACAGGAGGTACAGGGCTATAATTCACCCCTCCACTTT

clone size: .
V gene: TRBV27
J gene: TRBJ2-2
D gene: .
CDR3 protein: CASSLSGSGELFF
CDR3 DNA: TGTGCCAGCAGTTTAAGTGGCTCCGGGGAGCTGTTTTTT

clone size: .
V gene: TRBV7-9
J gene: TRBJ1-2
D gene: .
CDR3 protein: CASSFSGGARGYTF
CDR3 DNA: TGTGCCAGCAGCTTTTCGGGTGGGGCGCGGGGCTACACCTTC

clone size: .
V gene: TRBV6-5
J gene: TRBJ1-4
D gene: .
CDR3 protein: CASSYAGSEVEKLFF
CDR3 DNA: TGTGCCAGCAGTTACGCGGGGTCCGAGGTAGAAAAACTGTTTTTT

clone size: .
V gene: TRBV7-2
J gene: TRBJ1-2
D gene: TRBD1
CDR3 protein: CASSLGTGGGWSYTF
CDR3 DNA: TGTGCCAGCAGCCTTGGGACAGGGGGAGGATGGAGCTACACCTTC

clone size: .
V gene: TRBV7-9
J gene: TRBJ2-3
D gene: .
CDR3 protein: CASSPPADPDTQYF
CDR3 DNA: TGTGCCAGCAGTCCGCCGGCGGACCCAGATACGCAGTATTTT

clone size: .
V gene: TRBV19
J gene: TRBJ2-7
D gene: TRBD1
CDR3 protein: CASRKTGVVFGEQYF
CDR3 DNA: TGTGCCAGTAGGAAAACAGGGGTCGTCTTTGGCGAGCAGTACTTC

clone size: .
V gene: TRBV7-9
J gene: TRBJ2-1
D gene: .
CDR3 protein: CASSIARELNYNEQFF
CDR3 DNA: TGTGCCAGCAGTATTGCCAGGGAGCTAAACTACAATGAGCAGTTCTTC

clone size: .
V gene: TRBV9
J gene: TRBJ2-3
D gene: .
CDR3 protein: CASSVESLPIDTQYF
CDR3 DNA: TGTGCCAGCAGCGTAGAAAGCCTCCCGATAGATACGCAGTATTTT

clone size: once
V gene: TRBV14
J gene: TRBJ2-7
D gene: .
CDR3 protein: CASSPPGYQDYEQYF
CDR3 DNA: TGTGCCAGCAGCCCCCCGGGGTATCAGGACTACGAGCAGTACTTC

clone size: few
V gene: TRBV4-3
J gene: TRBJ2-1
D gene: TRBD2
CDR3 protein: CASSQNSGGVYNEQFF
CDR3 DNA: TGCGCCAGCAGCCAAAATAGCGGGGGGGTCTACAATGAGCAGTTCTTC

clone size: .
V gene: TRBV27
J gene: TRBJ2-5
D gene: .
CDR3 protein: CASTTGTRETQYF
CDR3 DNA: TGTGCCAGCACGACAGGTACACGAGAGACCCAGTACTTC

clone size: few
V gene: TRBV23-1
J gene: TRBJ2-5
D gene: .
CDR3 protein: CASNTRGRDFQETQYF
CDR3 DNA: TGCGCCAGCAATACCAGGGGCAGGGATTTTCAAGAGACCCAGTACTTC

clone size: .
V gene: TRBV7-2
J gene: TRBJ2-1
D gene: .
CDR3 protein: CASSLILGSGPSNEQFF
CDR3 DNA: TGTGCCAGCAGCTTAATTCTGGGGTCTGGGCCTTCTAATGAGCAGTTCTTC

clone size: .
V gene: TRBV11-3
J gene: TRBJ2-7
D gene: TRBD1
CDR3 protein: CASSLVGQGLEQYF
CDR3 DNA: TGTGCCAGCAGCTTAGTGGGACAGGGGCTTGAGCAGTACTTC

clone size: .
V gene: TRBV30
J gene: TRBJ1-1
D gene: .
CDR3 protein: CAWSALTVNTEAFF
CDR3 DNA: TGTGCCTGGAGTGCCCTGACAGTTAACACTGAAGCTTTCTTT

clone size: .
V gene: TRBV7-3
J gene: TRBJ2-1
D gene: TRBD1
CDR3 protein: CASSFGTGGLNEQFF
CDR3 DNA: TGTGCCAGCAGCTTCGGGACAGGGGGCCTCAATGAGCAGTTCTTC

clone size: .
V gene: TRBV29-1
J gene: TRBJ2-7
D gene: .
CDR3 protein: CSVESGSYEQYF
CDR3 DNA: TGCAGCGTTGAATCTGGGTCCTACGAGCAGTACTTC

clone size: .
V gene: TRBV12-5
J gene: TRBJ1-1
D gene: .
CDR3 protein: CASGLLGLGLRLNTEAFF
CDR3 DNA: TGTGCTAGTGGTTTGCTCGGTTTGGGTCTCCGGTTGAACACTGAAGCTTTCTTT

clone size: .
V gene: TRBV5-4
J gene: TRBJ2-7
D gene: .
CDR3 protein: CASSAGLTYEQYF
CDR3 DNA: TGTGCCAGCAGCGCGGGACTGACCTACGAGCAGTACTTC

clone size: .
V gene: TRBV27
J gene: TRBJ1-1
D gene: .
CDR3 protein: CASIQSPGDTEAFF
CDR3 DNA: TGTGCCAGCATTCAGTCGCCTGGGGACACTGAAGCTTTCTTT

clone size: .
V gene: TRBV11-3
J gene: TRBJ1-1
D gene: .
CDR3 protein: CASSSRLRQWNTEAFF
CDR3 DNA: TGTGCCAGCAGCTCCCGATTGCGACAATGGAACACTGAAGCTTTCTTT

clone size: .
V gene: TRBV6-5
J gene: TRBJ2-3
D gene: .
CDR3 protein: CARQKTGLDTDTQYF
CDR3 DNA: TGTGCCAGACAAAAAACGGGCCTAGACACAGATACGCAGTATTTT

clone size: .
V gene: TRBV6-5
J gene: TRBJ2-1
D gene: .
CDR3 protein: CASSYSERGSNEQFF
CDR3 DNA: TGTGCCAGCAGTTACTCGGAGAGGGGGAGCAATGAGCAGTTCTTC

clone size: once
V gene: TRBV27
J gene: TRBJ2-5
D gene: .
CDR3 protein: CASSTLPGFETQYF
CDR3 DNA: TGTGCCAGCAGTACCCTGCCCGGTTTCGAGACCCAGTACTTC

clone size: .
V gene: TRBV4-1
J gene: TRBJ2-7
D gene: TRBD1
CDR3 protein: CASSQGQALTYEQYF
CDR3 DNA: TGCGCCAGCAGTCAGGGACAGGCTCTCACCTACGAGCAGTACTTC

clone size: few
V gene: TRBV27
J gene: TRBJ1-5
D gene: .
CDR3 protein: CASSWTNGNQPQHF
CDR3 DNA: TGTGCCAGCAGTTGGACAAACGGCAATCAGCCCCAGCATTTT

clone size: .
V gene: TRBV7-8
J gene: TRBJ1-3
D gene: TRBD1
CDR3 protein: CASSLRATGPGNTIYF
CDR3 DNA: TGTGCCAGCAGCCTAAGGGCGACAGGGCCTGGAAACACCATATATTTT

clone size: .
V gene: TRBV7-2
J gene: TRBJ1-5
D gene: .
CDR3 protein: CASSQIWRWNQPQHF
CDR3 DNA: TGCGCCAGCAGCCAAATCTGGAGGTGGAATCAGCCCCAGCATTTT

clone size: once
V gene: TRBV9
J gene: TRBJ1-1
D gene: .
CDR3 protein: CASSVLELNTEAFF
CDR3 DNA: TGTGCCAGCAGCGTATTGGAGCTGAACACTGAAGCTTTCTTT

clone size: .
V gene: TRBV27
J gene: TRBJ2-7
D gene: .
CDR3 protein: CASSSPTRGLYEQYF
CDR3 DNA: TGTGCCAGCAGTTCACCGACCAGGGGTCTCTACGAGCAGTACTTC